Each of the 2 T cell receptor beta chains below was sequenced from the same sample in a study of PD-L1 blockade in urothelial cancer. This sample's time point: pretreatment peripheral blood. Assay used: immunoSEQ multiplex PCR; TCRdb lists only in-frame clones, some missing. The sample shows around 130,000 clones, 84% of them seen only once. Source: PBMCs, taken around atezolizumab (anti-PD-L1) treatment. Source of these receptors: a man aged 45 to 65 with urothelial cancer.

The chain links TRBV15 to TRBJ1-2; possible D gene TRBD1, 6 bases. Trimming stripped 0 bases from V and 4 bases from J, with 15 bases between. The CDR3 extends over 16 amino acids. CDR1 is LNHNV, CDR2 YYDKDF, per germline (reference sequence). Written as DNA, the CDR3 is TGTGCCACCAGCAGAGATGTGGCAGGGGCGTCCTATGGCTACACCTTC. Encoded protein: CATSRDVAGASYGYTF.

The V and J genes are TRBV14 and TRBJ2-3; 10 bases align to TRBD2. CDR3 length equals 18 residues. Trimming at V came to 3 bases and at J to 4 bases, leaving 13 bases not matched to a gene. Germline V CDR1 and CDR2: SGHDN, FVKESK. CDR3 protein: CASSHSTSAGGRADTQYF. In nucleotides, the CDR3 is TGTGCCAGCAGCCATTCCACCTCAGCGGGAGGGCGGGCAGATACGCAGTATTTT.